Following are 25 T cell receptor beta chains from one sample sequenced in a study of shared clonotypes between healthy human individuals. This table comes from immunoSEQ multiplex PCR, and its TCRdb copy is limited to in-frame clones, with some not included. The data hold 950,000 to 1,100,000 clones, with about 75% observed a single time. Sequenced: memory CD4+ T cells sorted from blood. As for subset: CD45RA-negative fraction. The receptors stem from a young man in good health.

The chain combines TRBV29-1 with TRBJ2-3, with D perhaps TRBD2 (5 bases). The V end lost 1 base, the J end lost 5 bases, and 10 bases lay between the germline ends. The CDR3 runs to 13 residues. Germline V gives CDR1 SQVTM, CDR2 ANQGSEA. In nucleotides, the CDR3 is TGCAGCGTTGAAGCGGGGTTCGGAGATACGCAGTATTTT. Its translation: CSVEAGFGDTQYF.

The rearrangement links TRBV7-2 to TRBJ2-5, with 8 bases lining up with TRBD1. J lost 4 bases, V lost 5 bases, and 3 bases had no gene match. Germline loops: CDR1 SGHTA, CDR2 FQGNSA. CDR3 length: 13 residues. In DNA, the CDR3 is TGTGCCAGCAGCAGCAGGGGGCTAGAGACCCAGTACTTC. It codes for CASSSRGLETQYF.

Ten or more counts support this clone. CDR3 bases: TGTGCCAGCAGCTTAGAGGTTTCTGGAAACACCATATATTTT. Translating it yields CASSLEVSGNTIYF. This rearrangement joins TRBV7-2 to TRBJ1-3; no firm D call. Trimming pared 1 base from V and 1 base from J, leaving 5 bases between. CDR1 and CDR2 (germline): SGHTA, FQGNSA. This CDR3 comprises 14 residues.

This rearrangement joins TRBV6-4 to TRBJ2-3; D may be TRBD2 (6 bases). V lost 4 bases and J 11 bases, leaving 19 bases between the germline ends. The CDR3 is made up of 14 amino acids. CDR1 is MRHNA, CDR2 SNTAGT, per germline. CDR3 sequence: CASSGGGSKNKQYF. The CDR3 DNA sequence: TGTGCCAGCAGTGGAGGAGGGAGTAAAAATAAGCAGTATTTT.

This clone has only one observation. Possible read error: a much larger clone is one base away. Other DNA sequences in this specimen translate into the identical CDR3. This sequence joins TRBV21-1 and TRBJ2-7; the table's TRBD1 call for D was not verified on the DNA. TRBV21-1 is a listed pseudogene. CDR3 length equals 16 residues. The CDR3 sequence is CASSKGGTGTSYEQYF. CDR3 DNA: TGTGCCAGCAGCAAGGGAGGGACAGGGACCTCCTACGAGCAGTACTTC.

The chain uses TRBV27 and TRBJ1-5; D is ambiguous. This CDR3 contains 12 residues. V was shortened by 4 bases and J by 9 bases, with 10 bases between the two germline ends. Germline lookup yields CDR1 MNHEY and CDR2 SMNVEV (reference sequence). The CDR3 DNA reads TGTGCCAGCAGTTCGGGAGGTCGGCCCCAGCATTTT. Encoded protein: CASSSGGRPQHF.

This clone is a singleton in its sample. The chain links TRBV5-1 to TRBJ1-2; TRBD1 is a possible D gene (6 bases). In germline, CDR1 is SGHRS, CDR2 YFSETQ. The V end was cut by 4 bases, the J end by 6 bases, with 10 bases between. The CDR3 is made up of 12 amino acids. The chain's CDR3 is CASSMNRDGYTF. The CDR3 nucleotides read TGCGCCAGCAGCATGAACAGGGATGGCTACACCTTC.

This chain joins TRBV19 and TRBJ2-7; 9 bases are shared with TRBD1. V shed 6 bases, J shed 5 bases, and the junction held 5 bases outside the gene matches. There are 13 residues in the CDR3. The germline CDR1 and CDR2 sequences are LNHDA and SQIVND (reference sequence). The CDR3 region has the DNA TGTGCCAGTAGATCGGACAGGGGCCACGAGCAGTACTTC. It yields the protein CASRSDRGHEQYF.

The chain is built from TRBV7-8 and TRBJ2-3; 8 bases align to TRBD2. The V segment lost 1 base and the J segment 3 bases; nucleotides outside the gene matches: 6. Germline loops: CDR1 SGHVS, CDR2 FQNEAQ. There are 16 residues in the CDR3. DNA of the CDR3: TGTGCCAGCAGCTTAGGAGCGGGAGAATTTACAGATACGCAGTATTTT. Its protein is CASSLGAGEFTDTQYF. Variable domain in full (rest from reference TRBV7-8 and TRBJ2-3): GAGVSQSPRYKVAKRGQDVALRCDPISGHVSLFWYQQALGQGPEFLTYFQNEAQLDKSGLPSDRFFAERPEGSVSTLKIQRTQQEDSAVYLCASSLGAGEFTDTQYFGPGTRLTVL.

This chain connects TRBV11-2 to TRBJ2-1; TRBD1 might be the D (5 bases). Trimming removed 6 bases from V and 8 bases from J, with 14 bases in between. The CDR3 has 13 amino acids. The V gene's germline CDR1 is SGHAT and CDR2 FQNNGV. This CDR3 is CASRGPFHDEQFF. CDR3 bases: TGTGCCAGCAGGGGGCCCTTCCACGATGAGCAGTTCTTC. Complete variable domain (other parts from reference TRBV11-2 and TRBJ2-1): EAGVAQSPRYKIIEKRQSVAFWCNPISGHATLYWYQQILGQGPKLLIQFQNNGVVDDSQLPKDRFSAERLKGVDSTLKIQPAKLEDSAVYLCASRGPFHDEQFFGPGTRLTVL.

The chain joins TRBV28 to TRBJ2-3; tentatively, D is TRBD1 (7 bases). Germline values: CDR1 MDHEN, CDR2 SYDVKM. This CDR3 contains 15 residues. The V end was cut by 8 bases, the J end by 1 base, with 16 bases between. CDR3 in amino acids: CASGGLGGGTDTQYF. The CDR3 bases are TGTGCCAGCGGGGGGCTAGGGGGCGGCACAGATACGCAGTATTTT.

Concerning this clone itself: Additional DNA sequences in this sample encode the identical CDR3. The chain uses TRBV6-1 and TRBJ1-2, with D maybe TRBD1 (5 bases). The CDR3 spans 12 residues. CDR1 is MNHNS and CDR2 is SASEGT in the germline V gene. The V gene lost 3 bases and the J gene lost 5 bases, with 7 bases spanning the gap. The CDR3 nucleotides read TGTGCCAGCAGTGAGCCAGGGTATGGCTACACCTTC. It is translated as CASSEPGYGYTF.

The chain links TRBV5-1 to TRBJ2-3; TRBD1 agrees at 9 bases. CDR3 length: 17 amino acids. From germline, CDR1 is SGHRS and CDR2 YFSETQ. After removal of 5 bases from V and 8 bases from J, the junction contained 18 bases not matched to a gene. CDR3 protein: CASSFQPGTGFFGTQYF. CDR3 nucleotides: TGCGCCAGCAGTTTTCAACCCGGGACAGGGTTTTTCGGTACGCAGTATTTT.

V usage is TRBV7-8 and J usage is TRBJ1-5; D is undetermined. V gave up 5 bases and J gave up 4 bases, with 15 bases separating them. Germline-derived CDR1 and CDR2 are SGHVS and FQNEAQ. The CDR3 is 15 residues long. The CDR3 region is CASSDPGSGNQPQHF. The CDR3 nucleotides are TGTGCCAGCAGCGACCCCGGTTCGGGAAATCAGCCCCAGCATTTT.

The chain couples TRBV18 to TRBJ1-2; 7 nucleotides line up with TRBD1. Germline trimming cut 5 bases from V and 6 bases from J; bases unmatched to any gene: 6. This CDR3 spans 13 amino acids. Germline-derived CDR1 and CDR2 are KGHSH and LQKENI. This CDR3 is CASSDTGADGYTF. The CDR3 nucleotides are TGTGCCAGCTCAGATACAGGGGCAGATGGCTACACCTTC.

The V and J genes are TRBV18 and TRBJ2-3; either TRBD1 or TRBD2 may fit D (6 bases each). CDR1 is KGHSH, CDR2 LQKENI, per germline. Trimming removed 1 base from V and 4 bases from J, with 9 bases in between. CDR3 length: 14 amino acids. The CDR3 loop is CASSPRGGSDTQYF. DNA for the CDR3: TGTGCCAGCTCACCACGAGGGGGGTCAGATACGCAGTATTTT.

This clone was detected only once. The chain has TRBV5-1 and TRBJ2-5; D possibly matches TRBD1 or TRBD2 (7 bases each). Trimming removed 4 bases at V and 4 bases at J, with 17 bases between. From germline, CDR1 is SGHRS and CDR2 YFSETQ. The CDR3 has 15 amino acids. CDR3 protein: CASSPQGGGAETQYF. CDR3 nucleotide sequence: TGCGCCAGCAGCCCCCAGGGGGGGGGTGCAGAGACCCAGTACTTC.

This chain uses TRBV27 with TRBJ1-6, with 7 bases that match TRBD1. The V segment lost 6 bases and the J segment 9 bases; nucleotides outside the gene matches: 8. The length of the CDR3 is 14 residues. Germline loops: CDR1 MNHEY, CDR2 SMNVEV (reference sequence). The CDR3 DNA reads as TGTGCCAGCAGGACAGGGTCGGAGGTTTCACCCCTCCACTTT. It yields the protein CASRTGSEVSPLHF.

The chain is built from TRBV7-9 and TRBJ2-3; TRBD1 matches 10 bases. The CDR3 consists of 14 residues. J was trimmed by 7 bases and V by 5 bases; bases with no gene match: 6. CDR1 SEHNR and CDR2 FQNEAQ come from the germline V gene (reference sequence). CDR3 DNA: TGTGCCAGCAGCACCGGGACAGGGGCGAATACGCAGTATTTT. This gives the protein CASSTGTGANTQYF.

The chain joins TRBV5-1 to TRBJ2-1; 12 bases are shared with TRBD2. V lost 4 bases to trimming and J lost 9 bases; unmatched junction nucleotides: 8. CDR3 length equals 15 residues. Looked up from germline, CDR1 is SGHRS and CDR2 is YFSETQ. CDR3 nucleotide sequence: TGCGCCAGCAGCCAACAGACTAGCGGGGGCGGTGAGCAGTTCTTC. This translates into CASSQQTSGGGEQFF.

This sequence joins TRBV6-5 and TRBJ2-7; 7 bases fit TRBD1. The CDR3 is made up of 15 amino acids. Per the germline V gene, CDR1 is MNHEY and CDR2 is SVGAGI. Germline trimming cut 5 bases from V and 2 bases from J; bases unmatched to any gene: 9. The CDR3 bases are TGTGCCAGCAGTCCTACGCCAGGGGGTACCTACGAGCAGTACTTC. Translating it yields CASSPTPGGTYEQYF.

The rearrangement joins TRBV5-6 to TRBJ1-3; 7 bases agree with TRBD1. There are 18 residues in the CDR3. Germline V gene lookup returns CDR1 SGHDT and CDR2 YYEEEE. V trimming: 5 bases; J trimming: 3 bases; junction bases outside the gene matches: 17. The CDR3: CASSRIPQGRLIGNTIYF. The DNA for the CDR3 is TGTGCCAGCAGTCGCATCCCACAGGGGAGATTGATTGGAAACACCATATATTTT.

The chain joins TRBV6-6 to TRBJ1-5, with a possible D match to TRBD1 (6 bases). This CDR3 spans 15 amino acids. The V and J ends lost 7 bases and 1 base respectively, with 14 bases between them. Germline loops: CDR1 MNHNY, CDR2 SVGAGI (reference sequence). The CDR3 is CASKGEGGSNQPQHF. The CDR3 DNA reads TGTGCCAGCAAGGGGGAAGGGGGAAGCAATCAGCCCCAGCATTTT.

The chain employs TRBV5-1 and TRBJ2-1; perhaps TRBD1 as D (6 bases). The V end lost 3 bases, the J end lost 3 bases, and 13 bases lay between the germline ends. Looked up from germline, CDR1 is SGHRS and CDR2 is YFSETQ. The CDR3 length is 15 residues. CDR3 coding DNA: TGCGCCAGCAGCTCAGATGGACAGAGCTACAATGAGCAGTTCTTC. Its translation: CASSSDGQSYNEQFF.

The rearrangement uses TRBV18 and TRBJ2-6; TRBD2 matches at 9 bases. J lost 1 base, V lost 7 bases, and 8 bases had no gene match. There are 17 residues in the CDR3. Germline values: CDR1 KGHSH, CDR2 LQKENI. Here the CDR3 reads CASLSELAGSGANVLTF. The DNA of the CDR3 is TGTGCCAGCTTAAGCGAGCTAGCGGGATCTGGGGCCAACGTCCTGACTTTC.